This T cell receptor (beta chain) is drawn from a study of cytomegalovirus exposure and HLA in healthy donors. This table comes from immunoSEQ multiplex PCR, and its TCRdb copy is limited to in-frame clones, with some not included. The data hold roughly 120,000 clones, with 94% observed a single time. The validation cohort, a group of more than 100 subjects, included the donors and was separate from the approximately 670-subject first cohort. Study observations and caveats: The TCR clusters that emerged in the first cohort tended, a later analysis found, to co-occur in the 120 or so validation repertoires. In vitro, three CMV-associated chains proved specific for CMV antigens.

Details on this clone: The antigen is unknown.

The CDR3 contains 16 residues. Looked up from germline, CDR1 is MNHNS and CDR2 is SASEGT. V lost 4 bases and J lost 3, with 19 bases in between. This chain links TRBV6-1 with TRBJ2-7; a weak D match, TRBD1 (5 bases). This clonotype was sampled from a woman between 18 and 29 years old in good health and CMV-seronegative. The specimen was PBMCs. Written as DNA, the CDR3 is TGTGCCAGCAGTGCGAAGCTAGTGACAGCAAACTACGAGCAGTACTTC. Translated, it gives CASSAKLVTANYEQYF.